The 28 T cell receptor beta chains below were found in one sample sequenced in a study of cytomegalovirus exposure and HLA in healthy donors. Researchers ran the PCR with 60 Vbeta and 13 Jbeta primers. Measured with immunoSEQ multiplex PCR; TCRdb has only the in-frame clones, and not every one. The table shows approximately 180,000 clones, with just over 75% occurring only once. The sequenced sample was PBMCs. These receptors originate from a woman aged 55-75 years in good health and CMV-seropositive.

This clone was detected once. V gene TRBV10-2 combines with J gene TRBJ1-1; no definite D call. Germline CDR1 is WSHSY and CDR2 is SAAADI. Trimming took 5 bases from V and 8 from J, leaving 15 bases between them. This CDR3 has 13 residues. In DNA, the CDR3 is TGCGCCAGCAGTCCCAGCGGGCATTCCGAAGCTTTCTTT. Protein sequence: CASSPSGHSEAFF.

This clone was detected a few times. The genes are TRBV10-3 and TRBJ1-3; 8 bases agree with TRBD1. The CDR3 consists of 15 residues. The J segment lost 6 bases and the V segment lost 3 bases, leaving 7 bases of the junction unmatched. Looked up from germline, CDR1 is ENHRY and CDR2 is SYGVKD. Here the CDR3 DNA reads TGTGCCATCAGTGAATCCGGGACAGGTGTAAACACCATATATTTT. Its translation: CAISESGTGVNTIYF.

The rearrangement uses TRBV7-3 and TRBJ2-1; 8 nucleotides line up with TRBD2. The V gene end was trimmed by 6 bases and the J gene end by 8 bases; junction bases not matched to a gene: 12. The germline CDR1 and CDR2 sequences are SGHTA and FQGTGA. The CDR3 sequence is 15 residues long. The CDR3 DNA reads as TGTGCCAGCAGTCGACAAAGCGGGAGAGACGATGAGCAGTTCTTC. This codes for CASSRQSGRDDEQFF.

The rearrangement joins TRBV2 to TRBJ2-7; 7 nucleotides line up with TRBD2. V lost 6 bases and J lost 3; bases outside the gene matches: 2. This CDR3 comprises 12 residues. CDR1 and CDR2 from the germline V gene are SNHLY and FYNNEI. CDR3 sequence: CASSSGGYEQYF. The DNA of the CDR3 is TGTGCCAGCAGCTCGGGGGGCTACGAGCAGTACTTC.

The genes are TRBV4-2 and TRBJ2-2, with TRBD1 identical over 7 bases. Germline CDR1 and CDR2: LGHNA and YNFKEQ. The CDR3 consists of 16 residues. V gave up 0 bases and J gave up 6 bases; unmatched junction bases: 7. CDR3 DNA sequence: TGTGCCAGCAGCCAAGATCCCGGGACAGATGCCGGGGAGCTGTTTTTT. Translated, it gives CASSQDPGTDAGELFF.

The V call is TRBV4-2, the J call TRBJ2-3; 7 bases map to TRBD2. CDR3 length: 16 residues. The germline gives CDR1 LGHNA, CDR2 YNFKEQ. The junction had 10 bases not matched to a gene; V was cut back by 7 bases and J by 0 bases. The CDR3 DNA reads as TGTGCCAGCAATGCGGGAGACGTATCTAGCACAGATACGCAGTATTTT. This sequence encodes CASNAGDVSSTDTQYF.

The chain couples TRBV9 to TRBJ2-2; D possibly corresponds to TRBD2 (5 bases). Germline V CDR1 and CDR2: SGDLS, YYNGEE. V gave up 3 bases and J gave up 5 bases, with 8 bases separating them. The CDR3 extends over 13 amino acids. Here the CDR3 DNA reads TGTGCCAGCAGCGCCCGACTAACCGGGGAGCTGTTTTTT. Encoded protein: CASSARLTGELFF.

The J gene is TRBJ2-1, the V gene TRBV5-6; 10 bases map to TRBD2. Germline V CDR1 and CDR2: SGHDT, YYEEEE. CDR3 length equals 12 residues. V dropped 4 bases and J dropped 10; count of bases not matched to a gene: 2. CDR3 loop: CASSPGLAEQFF. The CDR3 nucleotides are TGTGCCAGCAGCCCGGGACTAGCGGAGCAGTTCTTC.

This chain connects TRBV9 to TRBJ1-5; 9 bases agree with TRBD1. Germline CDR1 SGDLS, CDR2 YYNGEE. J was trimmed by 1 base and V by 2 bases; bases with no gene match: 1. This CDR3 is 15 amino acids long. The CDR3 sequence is CASSVGQGSNQPQHF. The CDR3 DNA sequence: TGTGCCAGCAGCGTCGGACAGGGGAGCAATCAGCCCCAGCATTTT. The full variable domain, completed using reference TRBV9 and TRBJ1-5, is DSGVTQTPKHLITATGQRVTLRCSPRSGDLSVYWYQQSLDQGLQFLIQYYNGEERAKGNILERFSAQQFPDLHSELNLSSLELGDSALYFCASSVGQGSNQPQHFGDGTRLSIL.

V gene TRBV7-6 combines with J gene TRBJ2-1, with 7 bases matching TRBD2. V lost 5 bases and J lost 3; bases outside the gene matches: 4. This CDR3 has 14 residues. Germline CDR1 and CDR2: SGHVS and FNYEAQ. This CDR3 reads CASSPGGSYNEQFF. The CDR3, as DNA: TGTGCCAGCAGCCCCGGGGGGAGCTACAATGAGCAGTTCTTC.

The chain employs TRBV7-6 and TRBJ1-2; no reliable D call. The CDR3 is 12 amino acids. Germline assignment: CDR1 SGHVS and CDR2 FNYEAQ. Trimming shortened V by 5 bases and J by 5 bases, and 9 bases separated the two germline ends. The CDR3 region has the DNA TGTGCCAGCAGCGCGGACTCTTATGGCTACACCTTC. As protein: CASSADSYGYTF.

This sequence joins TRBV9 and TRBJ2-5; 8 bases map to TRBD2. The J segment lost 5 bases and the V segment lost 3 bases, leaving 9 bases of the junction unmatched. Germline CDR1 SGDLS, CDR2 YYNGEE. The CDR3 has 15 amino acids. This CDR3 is CASSADGRAVETQYF. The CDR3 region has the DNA TGTGCCAGCAGCGCAGACGGGAGGGCCGTGGAGACCCAGTACTTC. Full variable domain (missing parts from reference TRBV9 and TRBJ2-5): DSGVTQTPKHLITATGQRVTLRCSPRSGDLSVYWYQQSLDQGLQFLIQYYNGEERAKGNILERFSAQQFPDLHSELNLSSLELGDSALYFCASSADGRAVETQYFGPGTRLLVL.

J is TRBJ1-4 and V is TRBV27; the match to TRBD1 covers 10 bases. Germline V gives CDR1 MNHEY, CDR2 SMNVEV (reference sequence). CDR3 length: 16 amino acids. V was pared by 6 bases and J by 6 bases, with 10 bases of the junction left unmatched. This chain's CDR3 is CASSQPPGQGHEKLFF. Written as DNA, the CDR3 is TGTGCCAGCAGCCAACCGCCGGGACAGGGGCATGAAAAACTGTTTTTT.

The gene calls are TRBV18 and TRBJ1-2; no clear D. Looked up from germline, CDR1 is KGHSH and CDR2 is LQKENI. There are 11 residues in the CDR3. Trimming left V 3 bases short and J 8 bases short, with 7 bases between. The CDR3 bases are TGTGCCAGCTCACCTTCCCAGGGCTACACCTTC. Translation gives CASSPSQGYTF.

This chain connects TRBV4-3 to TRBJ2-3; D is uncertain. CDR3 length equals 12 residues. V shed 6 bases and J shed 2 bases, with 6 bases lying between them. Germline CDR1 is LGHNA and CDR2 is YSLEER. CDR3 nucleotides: TGCGCCAGCAGGGGCTCCACAGATACGCAGTATTTT. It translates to CASRGSTDTQYF.

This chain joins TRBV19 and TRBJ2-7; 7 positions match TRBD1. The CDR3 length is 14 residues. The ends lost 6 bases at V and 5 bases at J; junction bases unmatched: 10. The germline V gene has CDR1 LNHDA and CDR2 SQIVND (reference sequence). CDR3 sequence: CASSPSQGVNEQYF. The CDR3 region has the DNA TGTGCCAGTAGCCCCTCGCAGGGGGTAAACGAGCAGTACTTC.

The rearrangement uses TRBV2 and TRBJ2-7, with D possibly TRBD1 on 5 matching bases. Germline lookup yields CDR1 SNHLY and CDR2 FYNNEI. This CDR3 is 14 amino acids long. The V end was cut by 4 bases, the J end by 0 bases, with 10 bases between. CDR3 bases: TGTGCCAGCAGTGCGACAGTACACTCCTACGAGCAGTACTTC. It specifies CASSATVHSYEQYF.

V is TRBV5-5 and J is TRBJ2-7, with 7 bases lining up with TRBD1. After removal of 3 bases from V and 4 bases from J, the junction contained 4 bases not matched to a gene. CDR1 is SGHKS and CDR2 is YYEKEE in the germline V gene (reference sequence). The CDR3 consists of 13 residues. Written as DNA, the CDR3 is TGTGCCAGCAGCTCCGACAGGGCTTACGAGCAGTACTTC. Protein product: CASSSDRAYEQYF. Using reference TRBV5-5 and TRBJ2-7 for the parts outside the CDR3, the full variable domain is DAGVTQSPTHLIKTRGQQVTLRCSPISGHKSVSWYQQVLGQGPQFIFQYYEKEERGRGNFPDRFSARQFPNYSSELNVNALLLGDSALYLCASSSDRAYEQYFGPGTRLTVT.

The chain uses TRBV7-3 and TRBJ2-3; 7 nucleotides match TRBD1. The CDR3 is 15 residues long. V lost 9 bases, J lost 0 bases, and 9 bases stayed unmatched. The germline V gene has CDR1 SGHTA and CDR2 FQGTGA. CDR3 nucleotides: TGTGCCAGTTGCCTGGACAGGTCTAGCACAGATACGCAGTATTTT. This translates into CASCLDRSSTDTQYF.

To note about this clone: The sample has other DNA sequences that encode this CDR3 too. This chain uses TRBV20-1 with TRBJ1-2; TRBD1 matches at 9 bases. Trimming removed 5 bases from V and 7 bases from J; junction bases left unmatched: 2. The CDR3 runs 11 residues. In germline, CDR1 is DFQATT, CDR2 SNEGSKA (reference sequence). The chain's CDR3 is CSAVDRGGYTF. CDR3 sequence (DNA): TGCAGTGCTGTGGACAGGGGTGGCTACACCTTC.

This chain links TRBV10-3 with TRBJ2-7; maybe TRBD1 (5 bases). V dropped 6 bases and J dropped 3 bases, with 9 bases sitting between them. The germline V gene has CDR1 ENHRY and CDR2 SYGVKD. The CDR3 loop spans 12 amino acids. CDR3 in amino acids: CAIRPDSYEQYF. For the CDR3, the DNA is TGTGCCATCAGGCCCGACAGCTACGAGCAGTACTTC.

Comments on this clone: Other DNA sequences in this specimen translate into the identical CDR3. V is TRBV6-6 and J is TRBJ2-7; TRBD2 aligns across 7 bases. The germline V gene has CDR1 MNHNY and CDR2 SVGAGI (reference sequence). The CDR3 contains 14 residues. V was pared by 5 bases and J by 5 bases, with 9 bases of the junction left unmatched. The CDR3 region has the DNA TGTGCCAGCAGTCCAGGGACGGGGAGGGACGAGCAGTACTTC. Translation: CASSPGTGRDEQYF.

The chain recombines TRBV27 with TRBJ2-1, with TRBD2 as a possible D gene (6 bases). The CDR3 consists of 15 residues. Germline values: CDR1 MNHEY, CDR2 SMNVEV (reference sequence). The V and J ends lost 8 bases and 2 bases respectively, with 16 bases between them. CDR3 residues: CASRVLGGAYNEQFF. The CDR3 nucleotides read TGTGCCAGCCGAGTATTAGGCGGGGCCTACAATGAGCAGTTCTTC.

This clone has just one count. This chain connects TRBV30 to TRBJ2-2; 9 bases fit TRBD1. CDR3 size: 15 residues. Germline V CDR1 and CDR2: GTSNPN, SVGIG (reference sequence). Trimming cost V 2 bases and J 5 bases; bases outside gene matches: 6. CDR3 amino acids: CAWSMGDRDTGELFF. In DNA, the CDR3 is TGTGCCTGGAGTATGGGGGACAGGGATACCGGGGAGCTGTTTTTT.

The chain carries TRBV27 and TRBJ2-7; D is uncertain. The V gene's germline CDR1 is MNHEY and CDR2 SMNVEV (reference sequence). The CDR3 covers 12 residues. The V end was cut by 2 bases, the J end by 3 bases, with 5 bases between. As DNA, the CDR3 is TGTGCCAGCAGTTTAGTATTCTACGAGCAGTACTTC. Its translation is CASSLVFYEQYF.

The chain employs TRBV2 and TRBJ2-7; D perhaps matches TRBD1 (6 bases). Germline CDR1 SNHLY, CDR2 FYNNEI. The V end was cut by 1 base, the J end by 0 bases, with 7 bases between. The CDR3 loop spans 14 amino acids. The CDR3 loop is CASSEGRGSYEQYF. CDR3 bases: TGTGCCAGCAGTGAAGGCAGGGGCTCCTACGAGCAGTACTTC.

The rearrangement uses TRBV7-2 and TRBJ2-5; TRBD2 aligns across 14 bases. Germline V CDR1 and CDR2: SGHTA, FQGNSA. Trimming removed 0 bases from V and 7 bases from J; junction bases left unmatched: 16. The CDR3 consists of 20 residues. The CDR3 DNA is TGTGCCAGCAGCTTAGCCCGCTCCCCGCTGACTAGCGGGGGGGCCGGGACCCAGTACTTC. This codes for CASSLARSPLTSGGAGTQYF. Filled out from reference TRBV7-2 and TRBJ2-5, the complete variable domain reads GAGVSQSPSNKVTEKGKDVELRCDPISGHTALYWYRQSLGQGLEFLIYFQGNSAPDKSGLPSDRFSAERTGGSVSTLTIQRTQQEDSAVYLCASSLARSPLTSGGAGTQYFGPGTRLLVL.

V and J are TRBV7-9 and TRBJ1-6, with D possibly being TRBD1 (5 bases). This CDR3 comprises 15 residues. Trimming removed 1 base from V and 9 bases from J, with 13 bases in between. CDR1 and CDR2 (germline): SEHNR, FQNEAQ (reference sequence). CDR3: CASSLGGGIGSPLHF. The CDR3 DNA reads TGTGCCAGCAGCTTAGGGGGGGGGATAGGTTCACCCCTCCACTTT.